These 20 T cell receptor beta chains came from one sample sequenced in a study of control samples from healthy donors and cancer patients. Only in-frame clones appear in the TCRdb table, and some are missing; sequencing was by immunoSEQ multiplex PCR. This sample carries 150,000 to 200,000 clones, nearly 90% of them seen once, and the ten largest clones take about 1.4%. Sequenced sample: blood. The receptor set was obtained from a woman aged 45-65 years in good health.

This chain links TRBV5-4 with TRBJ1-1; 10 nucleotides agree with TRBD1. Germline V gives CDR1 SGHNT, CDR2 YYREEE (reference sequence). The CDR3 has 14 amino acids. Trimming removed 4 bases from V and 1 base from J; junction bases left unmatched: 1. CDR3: CASSRDRGNTEAFF. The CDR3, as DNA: TGTGCCAGCAGCAGGGACAGGGGGAACACTGAAGCTTTCTTT.

CDR3 nucleotide sequence: TGTGCCAGCAGTTACCCCCCCAGGGGGCGGACTGAAGCTTTCTTT. It encodes CASSYPPRGRTEAFF. The chain combines TRBV6-2 or TRBV6-3 with TRBJ1-1; 8 bases align to TRBD1. Germline V gene sequence: CDR1 MNHEY, CDR2 SVGEGT. This CDR3 is 15 amino acids long. Losses at the gene ends were 2 bases for V and 5 bases for J; bases not matched to a gene: 7.

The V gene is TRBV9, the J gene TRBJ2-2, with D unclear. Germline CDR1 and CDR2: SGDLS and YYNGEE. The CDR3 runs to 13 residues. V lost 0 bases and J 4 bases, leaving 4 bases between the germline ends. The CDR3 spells CASSVGPTGELFF. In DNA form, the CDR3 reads TGTGCCAGCAGCGTAGGACCCACCGGGGAGCTGTTTTTT.

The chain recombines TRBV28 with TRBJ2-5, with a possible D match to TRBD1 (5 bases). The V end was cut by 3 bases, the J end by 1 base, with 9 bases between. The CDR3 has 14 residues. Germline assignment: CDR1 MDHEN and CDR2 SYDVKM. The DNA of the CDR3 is TGTGCCAGCAGTTTGGGGCTGTTCCAAGAGACCCAGTACTTC. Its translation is CASSLGLFQETQYF.

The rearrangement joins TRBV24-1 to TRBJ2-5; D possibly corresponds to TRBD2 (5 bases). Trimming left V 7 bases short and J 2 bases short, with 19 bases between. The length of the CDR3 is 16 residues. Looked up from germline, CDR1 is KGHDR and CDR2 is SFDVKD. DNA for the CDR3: TGTGCCACCAGGGCCGGCGGGCGGACCAAACAAGAGACCCAGTACTTC. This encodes CATRAGGRTKQETQYF.

Here the CDR3 reads CAISDLEGRETQYF. CDR3 DNA sequence: TGTGCCATCAGTGATCTCGAGGGGCGAGAGACCCAGTACTTC. The gene calls are TRBV10-3 and TRBJ2-5; D may be TRBD1 or TRBD2 (5 bases each). V lost 3 bases and J 4 bases, leaving 12 bases between the germline ends. Germline CDR1 is ENHRY and CDR2 is SYGVKD. The CDR3 consists of 14 residues.

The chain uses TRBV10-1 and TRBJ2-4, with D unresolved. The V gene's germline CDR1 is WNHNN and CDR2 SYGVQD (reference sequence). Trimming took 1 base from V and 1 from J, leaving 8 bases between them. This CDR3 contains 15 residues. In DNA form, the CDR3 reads TGCGCCAGCAGTGAGTGTCGTGTGGCCAAAAACATTCAGTACTTC. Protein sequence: CASSECRVAKNIQYF.

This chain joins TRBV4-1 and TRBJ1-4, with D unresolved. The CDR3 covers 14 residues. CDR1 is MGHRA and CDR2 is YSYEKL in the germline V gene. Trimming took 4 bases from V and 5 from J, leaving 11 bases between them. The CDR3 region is CASSPNETNEKLFF. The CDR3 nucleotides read TGCGCCAGCAGCCCGAACGAGACAAATGAAAAACTGTTTTTT.

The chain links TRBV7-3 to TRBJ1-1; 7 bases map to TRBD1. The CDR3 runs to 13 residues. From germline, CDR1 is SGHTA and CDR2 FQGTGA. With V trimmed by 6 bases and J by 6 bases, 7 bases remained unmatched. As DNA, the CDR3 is TGTGCCAGCAGTTTCGACAGGGAGGCTGAAGCTTTCTTT. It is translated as CASSFDREAEAFF.

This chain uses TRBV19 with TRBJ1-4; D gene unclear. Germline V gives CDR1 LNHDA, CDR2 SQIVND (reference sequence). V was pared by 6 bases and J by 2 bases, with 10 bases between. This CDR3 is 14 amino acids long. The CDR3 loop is CASSQESTNEKLFF. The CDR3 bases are TGTGCCAGTAGCCAAGAGAGCACTAATGAAAAACTGTTTTTT.

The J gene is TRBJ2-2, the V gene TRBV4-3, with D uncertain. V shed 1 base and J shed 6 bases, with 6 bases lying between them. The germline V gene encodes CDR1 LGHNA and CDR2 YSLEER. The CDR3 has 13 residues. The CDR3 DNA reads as TGCGCCAGCAGCCAAGTTACCGCCGGGGAGCTGTTTTTT. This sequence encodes CASSQVTAGELFF.

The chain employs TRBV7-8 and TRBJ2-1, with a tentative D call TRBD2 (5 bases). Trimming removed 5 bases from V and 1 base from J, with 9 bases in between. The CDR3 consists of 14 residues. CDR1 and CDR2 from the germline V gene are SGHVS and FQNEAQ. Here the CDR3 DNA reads TGTGCCAGCAGCCTCGAGGGTTCCTACAATGAGCAGTTCTTC. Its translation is CASSLEGSYNEQFF.

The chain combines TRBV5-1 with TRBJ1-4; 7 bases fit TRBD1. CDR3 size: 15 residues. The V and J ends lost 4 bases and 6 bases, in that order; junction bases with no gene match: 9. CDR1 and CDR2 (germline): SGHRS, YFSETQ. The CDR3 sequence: CASSPDRASDEKLFF. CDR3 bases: TGCGCCAGCAGCCCAGACAGGGCTTCTGATGAAAAACTGTTTTTT.

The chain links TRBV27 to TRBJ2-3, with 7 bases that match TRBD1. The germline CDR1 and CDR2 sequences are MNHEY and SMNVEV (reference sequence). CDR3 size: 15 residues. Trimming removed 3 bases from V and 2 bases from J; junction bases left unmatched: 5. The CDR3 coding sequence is TGTGCCAGCAGTTTCTTACAGGGGAACACAGATACGCAGTATTTT. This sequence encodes CASSFLQGNTDTQYF.

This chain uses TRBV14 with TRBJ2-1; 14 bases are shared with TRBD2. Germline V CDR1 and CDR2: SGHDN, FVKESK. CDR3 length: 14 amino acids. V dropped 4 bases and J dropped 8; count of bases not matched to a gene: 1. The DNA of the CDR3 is TGTGCCAGCAGCCGACTAGCGGGGGGGGATGAGCAGTTCTTC. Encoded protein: CASSRLAGGDEQFF.

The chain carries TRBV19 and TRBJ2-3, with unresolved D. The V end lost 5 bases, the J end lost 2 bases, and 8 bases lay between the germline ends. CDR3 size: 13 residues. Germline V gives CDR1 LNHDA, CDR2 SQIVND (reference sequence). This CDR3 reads CASSPGNTDTQYF. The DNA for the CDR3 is TGTGCCAGTAGTCCGGGTAACACAGATACGCAGTATTTT. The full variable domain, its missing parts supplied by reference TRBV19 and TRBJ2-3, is DGGITQSPKYLFRKEGQNVTLSCEQNLNHDAMYWYRQDPGQGLRLIYYSQIVNDFQKGDIAEGYSVSREKKESFPLTVTSAQKNPTAFYLCASSPGNTDTQYFGPGTRLTVL.

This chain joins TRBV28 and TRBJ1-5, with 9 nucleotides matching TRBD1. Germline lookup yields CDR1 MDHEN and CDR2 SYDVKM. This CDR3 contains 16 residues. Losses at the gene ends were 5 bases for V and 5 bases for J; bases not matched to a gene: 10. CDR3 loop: CASSPPKTGGYQPQHF. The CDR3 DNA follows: TGTGCCAGCAGTCCCCCAAAGACAGGGGGATATCAGCCCCAGCATTTT.

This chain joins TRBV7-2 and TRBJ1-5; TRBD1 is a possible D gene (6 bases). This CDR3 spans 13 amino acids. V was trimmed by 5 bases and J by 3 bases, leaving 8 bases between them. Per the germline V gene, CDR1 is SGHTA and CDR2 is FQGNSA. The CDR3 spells CASSRQANQPQHF. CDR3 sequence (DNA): TGTGCCAGCAGCCGACAGGCCAATCAGCCCCAGCATTTT.

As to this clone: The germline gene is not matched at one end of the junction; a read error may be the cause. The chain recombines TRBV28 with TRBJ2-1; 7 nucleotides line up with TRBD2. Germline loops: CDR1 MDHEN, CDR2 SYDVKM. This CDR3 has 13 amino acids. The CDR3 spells CASSLHGSGVVIF. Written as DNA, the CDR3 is TGTGCCAGCAGTTTACACGGGAGCGGGGTAGTGATCTTC.

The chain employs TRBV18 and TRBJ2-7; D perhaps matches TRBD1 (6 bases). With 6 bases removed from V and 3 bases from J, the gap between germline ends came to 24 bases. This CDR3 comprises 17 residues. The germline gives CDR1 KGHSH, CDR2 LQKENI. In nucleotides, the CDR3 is TGTGCCAGCTCCCAGGCCTCACCAAGACTACAGGGCTACGAGCAGTACTTC. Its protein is CASSQASPRLQGYEQYF.